This T cell receptor (beta chain) was captured in a study of radiation and T cells in renal cell carcinoma. Described time point: blood 4 weeks post-SBRT, at nephrectomy. The treatment was: 15 Gy SBRT to primary tumor, nephrectomy 4 weeks later. Nephrectomy followed 15 Gy stereotactic body radiation by 4 weeks. TCRdb's table, derived via immunoSEQ multiplex PCR, lists solely in-frame clones and lacks some. There are around 180,000 clones in the sample; about 87% occur only once, and about 11% lies in the top ten. The clonotype was recovered from a woman aged 45 to 65 with renal cell carcinoma. The specimen was blood, collected from a patient whose treatment included radiotherapy and nephrectomy.

CDR3 DNA sequence: TGTGCCAGCAGTTTACCCGCAGGGACTTATGAGCAGTTCTTC. Its protein is CASSLPAGTYEQFF. The chain uses TRBV28 and TRBJ2-1; D might be TRBD2 (6 bases). CDR1 and CDR2 (germline): MDHEN, SYDVKM. The CDR3 loop spans 14 amino acids. Trimming took off 2 bases at V and 8 bases at J, with 13 bases between the two ends.